This passage covers 27 T cell receptor beta chains from one sample sequenced in a study of OX40 agonist ivuxolimab in advanced cancers. Preparation of the library involved the immunoSEQ multiplex PCR assay. The immuneACCESS repertoire file appears here via TCRdb, limited to in-frame rearrangements. These files lack a portion of the clones; in checked studies, under half of the deficit traces to unresolved V genes, and the cause of the others is not known. The sample data list approximately 120,000 clones, and 85% to 95% of these were observed just once. Under 0.9% of the sample goes to the ten largest clones. This specimen was CD4+ or CD8+ T cells sorted from blood, taken in a trial of the OX40 agonist ivuxolimab. These receptors all come from an adult with an advanced solid tumor such as melanoma, head and neck, liver or kidney cancer.

V is TRBV5-1 and J is TRBJ1-1; D is uncertain. The CDR3 sequence is 9 residues long. The germline V gene has CDR1 SGHRS and CDR2 YFSETQ. The CDR3 coding sequence is TGCGCTTCCCCCTTTGAAGCTTTCTTT. Protein sequence: CASPFEAFF.

The chain joins TRBV28 to TRBJ2-1, with 7 bases aligning to TRBD2. There are 15 residues in the CDR3. The V gene end was trimmed by 6 bases and the J gene end by 8 bases; junction bases not matched to a gene: 13. The V gene's germline CDR1 is MDHEN and CDR2 SYDVKM. Written as DNA, the CDR3 is TGTGCCAGCAGCACCTGGGGGGGGAGGGTCGATGAGCAGTTCTTC. Its protein is CASSTWGGRVDEQFF.

The chain joins TRBV4-3 to TRBJ2-6; D gene uncertain. This CDR3 has 16 amino acids. Germline CDR1 is LGHNA and CDR2 is YSLEER. V was trimmed by 1 base and J by 2 bases, leaving 9 bases between them. CDR3 residues: CASSQGGGTGANVLTF. Here the CDR3 DNA reads TGCGCCAGCAGCCAAGGAGGTGGGACTGGGGCCAACGTCCTGACTTTC.

The chain links TRBV7-2 to TRBJ2-3; TRBD2 matches 8 bases. J was trimmed by 1 base and V by 4 bases; bases with no gene match: 10. Germline CDR1 reads SGHTA; CDR2 reads FQGNSA. The CDR3 has 17 amino acids. CDR3 nucleotides: TGTGCCAGCAGCTCCGGCCCGGGACTAGTGCGCACAGATACGCAGTATTTT. Protein product: CASSSGPGLVRTDTQYF.

V usage is TRBV7-9 and J usage is TRBJ2-7; TRBD1 or TRBD2 may be the D gene (5 bases each). CDR3 size: 14 residues. Germline V gives CDR1 SEHNR, CDR2 FQNEAQ (reference sequence). V gave up 5 bases and J gave up 2 bases, with 13 bases separating them. CDR3 sequence reads: CASSLFGDPYEQYF. As DNA, the CDR3 is TGTGCCAGCAGCCTTTTTGGGGACCCCTACGAGCAGTACTTC.

The rearrangement uses TRBV9 and TRBJ1-5; weak D call: TRBD1 (6 bases). This CDR3 spans 15 amino acids. The germline V and J ends were trimmed by 4 bases and 5 bases, with 16 bases remaining between them. Per the germline V gene, CDR1 is SGDLS and CDR2 is YYNGEE. This chain's CDR3 is CASSPRGIEDQPQHF. In nucleotides, the CDR3 is TGTGCCAGCAGCCCCAGGGGAATTGAGGATCAGCCCCAGCATTTT.

The genes are TRBV7-9 and TRBJ1-1; a possible D gene is TRBD1 (6 bases). CDR3 size: 14 residues. From germline, CDR1 is SEHNR and CDR2 FQNEAQ (reference sequence). Trimming removed 1 base from V and 6 bases from J, with 12 bases in between. The CDR3 reads CASSLDRTAAEAFF. As DNA, the CDR3 is TGTGCCAGCAGCTTAGACCGGACAGCCGCTGAAGCTTTCTTT.

The chain carries TRBV7-6 and TRBJ1-5; D gene ambiguous. The germline V gene has CDR1 SGHVS and CDR2 FNYEAQ. The CDR3 extends over 13 amino acids. Trimming shortened V by 5 bases and J by 4 bases, and 9 bases separated the two germline ends. Here the CDR3 DNA reads TGTGCCAGCAGCAGGTCAGTGAATCAGCCCCAGCATTTT. Its translation: CASSRSVNQPQHF.

In its sample, this clone was seen once. The chain recombines TRBV29-1 with TRBJ2-1, with TRBD1 matching 7 bases. Germline V gives CDR1 SQVTM, CDR2 ANQGSEA. The CDR3 runs to 14 residues. Trimming at V came to 6 bases and at J to 7 bases, leaving 12 bases not matched to a gene. The CDR3 DNA follows: TGCAGCGTGAGCCCGGGACAGAACAATAATGAGCAGTTCTTC. Its translation: CSVSPGQNNNEQFF.

The V and J genes are TRBV19 and TRBJ1-1; 7 bases are a match to TRBD1. Germline CDR1 LNHDA, CDR2 SQIVND (reference sequence). Unmatched junction bases numbered 2, after V lost 5 bases and J lost 5 bases. The CDR3 runs 12 residues. This CDR3 is CASSEQGTEAFF. The DNA of the CDR3 is TGTGCCAGTAGTGAACAGGGGACTGAAGCTTTCTTT.

This chain joins TRBV15 and TRBJ2-2; no firm D call. Germline V gene lookup returns CDR1 LNHNV and CDR2 YYDKDF (reference sequence). The CDR3 length is 14 residues. Trimming took 0 bases from V and 5 from J, leaving 7 bases between them. DNA for the CDR3: TGTGCCACCAGCAGAGAAAGGGTAACCGGGGAGCTGTTTTTT. Amino acid sequence: CATSRERVTGELFF.

The CDR3 sequence is CAWTTGGSNYGYTF. The CDR3 region has the DNA TGTGCCTGGACGACAGGGGGTTCGAACTATGGCTACACCTTC. This sequence joins TRBV30 and TRBJ1-2; TRBD1 aligns across 9 bases. Germline V gene data show CDR1 as GTSNPN and CDR2 as SVGIG (reference sequence). Trimming at V came to 4 bases and at J to 2 bases, leaving 5 bases not matched to a gene. The CDR3 extends over 14 amino acids. The variable domain in full, completed from reference TRBV30 and TRBJ1-2, reads SQTIHQWPATLVQPVGSPLSLECTVEGTSNPNLYWYRQAAGRGLQLLFYSVGIGQISSEVPQNLSASRPQDRQFILSSKKLLLSDSGFYLCAWTTGGSNYGYTFGSGTRLTVV.

The genes are TRBV16 and TRBJ2-3; 7 bases line up with TRBD2. This CDR3 contains 14 residues. CDR1 is KGHSY and CDR2 is FQNENV in the germline V gene. The trim removed 4 bases at V and 4 bases at J, leaving 5 bases unmatched. The CDR3 DNA is TGTGCCAGCAGCCGAAGAGGGAGGGCAGATACGCAGTATTTT. Translating gives CASSRRGRADTQYF.

V usage is TRBV6-6 and J usage is TRBJ2-7, with 10 bases fitting TRBD1. The CDR3 runs to 14 residues. Germline trimming cut 6 bases from V and 4 bases from J; bases unmatched to any gene: 6. CDR1 and CDR2 from the germline V gene are MNHNY and SVGAGI (reference sequence). The CDR3 region is CASRLDRGPYEQYF. CDR3 coding DNA: TGTGCCAGCAGGCTTGACAGGGGGCCTTACGAGCAGTACTTC.

DNA of the CDR3: TGTGCCAGCAGTGACCGACTAGCGGGAGGGCCATCCTACGAGCAGTACTTC. Its translation is CASSDRLAGGPSYEQYF. The V and J genes are TRBV25-1 and TRBJ2-7; 14 bases are shared with TRBD2. V was clipped by 3 bases and J by 1 base; unmatched bases: 5. Germline V CDR1 and CDR2: MGHDK, SYGVNS. The CDR3 has 17 residues.

The V call is TRBV11-2, the J call TRBJ2-7; no clear D gene. This CDR3 is 14 amino acids long. Trimming took 2 bases from V and 3 from J, leaving 11 bases between them. Per germline, CDR1 SGHAT and CDR2 FQNNGV. CDR3 sequence reads: CASSLFHENYEQYF. CDR3 nucleotide sequence: TGTGCCAGCAGCTTATTTCATGAAAACTACGAGCAGTACTTC.

This chain connects TRBV6-1 to TRBJ2-7; D is undetermined. The length of the CDR3 is 11 residues. The V gene lost 5 bases and the J gene lost 5 bases, with 7 bases spanning the gap. CDR1 MNHNS and CDR2 SASEGT come from the germline V gene. The CDR3 region is CASSLADEQYF. CDR3 bases: TGTGCCAGCAGTTTGGCGGACGAGCAGTACTTC.

The chain recombines TRBV28 with TRBJ2-2; D remains unclear. V lost 5 bases to trimming and J lost 6 bases, with 7 bases between them. The CDR3 contains 12 residues. Germline CDR1 is MDHEN and CDR2 is SYDVKM. CDR3 nucleotide sequence: TGTGCCAGCAGTCCATCAGCCGGGGAGCTGTTTTTT. Amino acid sequence: CASSPSAGELFF.

This chain links TRBV5-1 with TRBJ2-5; perhaps D is TRBD1 or TRBD2 (5 bases each). CDR3 length: 15 amino acids. Trimming stripped 9 bases from V and 2 bases from J, with 20 bases between. Germline CDR1 SGHRS, CDR2 YFSETQ. This CDR3 reads CATHPGTDPQETQYF. DNA for the CDR3: TGCGCCACTCATCCCGGGACGGACCCTCAAGAGACCCAGTACTTC.

This clone was found once. This sequence joins TRBV5-5 and TRBJ1-2; a possible D gene is TRBD1 (5 bases). Per the germline V gene, CDR1 is SGHKS and CDR2 is YYEKEE (reference sequence). The CDR3 covers 16 residues. V lost 0 bases and J lost 3, with 15 bases in between. CDR3 coding DNA: TGTGCCAGCAGCTTGGGCTGGGGGAAAGGAGACTATGGCTACACCTTC. This encodes CASSLGWGKGDYGYTF.

CDR3 in DNA: TGTGCCAGCAGCAAAGGGACAGGGGGCGGGGAGCAGTACTTC. It encodes CASSKGTGGGEQYF. V gene TRBV21-1 combines with J gene TRBJ2-7; the D segment call TRBD1 is taken from the table without a DNA check. TRBV21-1 is designated a pseudogene. CDR3 length: 14 amino acids.

This clone occurred once. The chain has TRBV28 and TRBJ2-5; the match to TRBD2 covers 8 bases. The germline V gene has CDR1 MDHEN and CDR2 SYDVKM. After removal of 2 bases from V and 2 bases from J, the junction contained 4 bases not matched to a gene. The CDR3 totals 15 residues. The CDR3 coding sequence is TGTGCCAGCAGTTTAGGGCTAGCGGGTCAAGAGACCCAGTACTTC. Residues: CASSLGLAGQETQYF.

The chain employs TRBV19 and TRBJ2-3; 8 bases are shared with TRBD2. Trimming cost V 4 bases and J 4 bases; bases outside gene matches: 4. The CDR3 is 14 amino acids. From germline, CDR1 is LNHDA and CDR2 SQIVND (reference sequence). The CDR3 nucleotides are TGTGCCAGTAGTACGTCGCGGGGGGCAGATACGCAGTATTTT. It encodes CASSTSRGADTQYF.

This clone is a singleton in its sample. This rearrangement joins TRBV6-4 to TRBJ2-1; 9 bases line up with TRBD2. Trimming at V came to 3 bases and at J to 4 bases, leaving 7 bases not matched to a gene. Germline assignment: CDR1 MRHNA and CDR2 SNTAGT. The CDR3 has 16 amino acids. CDR3: CASSESAGGGYNEQFF. The CDR3 DNA sequence: TGTGCCAGCAGTGAGTCAGCGGGAGGAGGGTACAATGAGCAGTTCTTC.

The rearrangement links TRBV14 to TRBJ2-5, with TRBD1 as a possible D gene (6 bases). The CDR3 spans 14 residues. Germline CDR1 and CDR2: SGHDN and FVKESK. V was shortened by 3 bases and J by 2 bases, with 10 bases between the two germline ends. The CDR3 sequence is CASSHGTRQETQYF. The CDR3 DNA sequence: TGTGCCAGCAGCCATGGGACAAGGCAAGAGACCCAGTACTTC.

V usage is TRBV10-2 and J usage is TRBJ2-7; 9 bases map to TRBD1. CDR1 is WSHSY, CDR2 SAAADI, per germline. There are 14 residues in the CDR3. The V and J ends lost 10 bases and 7 bases, in that order; junction bases with no gene match: 14. The CDR3 spells CATTLGGQGLEQYF. The CDR3 region has the DNA TGCGCCACCACCCTTGGGGGACAGGGATTAGAGCAGTACTTC.

The V gene is TRBV4-1, the J gene TRBJ2-7, with 11 bases lining up with TRBD1. Germline CDR1 MGHRA, CDR2 YSYEKL. Unmatched junction bases numbered 8, after V lost 5 bases and J lost 5 bases. The CDR3 is 15 residues long. CDR3 in amino acids: CASSYRDRGRNEQYF. The CDR3 region has the DNA TGCGCCAGCAGCTACCGGGACAGGGGGAGGAACGAGCAGTACTTC.